This T cell receptor (beta chain) was observed in a study of blood T cell repertoires in COVID-19. This clone was found a few times. The CDR3 consists of 14 residues. Per germline, CDR1 MNHEY and CDR2 SVGAGI. V lost 7 bases and J lost 0, with 13 bases in between. Sequencing was performed with immunoSEQ multiplex PCR; in TCRdb, only in-frame clones are kept and a portion is missing. The data show some 140,000 clones, roughly 85% seen once. V usage is TRBV6-5 and J usage is TRBJ2-7; D uncertain. Sequencing was done on a sample of peripheral blood. The source of this sequence is a man between 60 and 75 years old with acute or convalescent COVID-19. CDR3 residues: CASIDSSSSYEQYF. DNA for the CDR3: TGTGCCAGCATTGACTCGTCCAGCTCCTACGAGCAGTACTTC.